This entry lists 14 T cell receptor beta chains sequenced from one sample in a study of OX40 agonist ivuxolimab in advanced cancers. Sequencing used immunoSEQ multiplex PCR; TCRdb keeps in-frame clones, though not all of them. Here the sample spans approximately 91,000 clones, about 89% being singletons. The source was CD4+ or CD8+ T cells sorted from blood, collected in a trial of the OX40 agonist ivuxolimab. The source is an adult with an advanced solid tumor such as melanoma, head and neck, liver or kidney cancer.

The chain couples TRBV18 to TRBJ2-7; D not resolved. CDR3 length: 16 amino acids. Deletions cut 2 bases from V and 4 bases from J, with 18 bases between. Germline CDR1 is KGHSH and CDR2 is LQKENI. CDR3 sequence: CASSPSFGPEGYEQYV. Here the CDR3 DNA reads TGTGCCAGCTCACCAAGCTTCGGGCCCGAAGGGTACGAGCAGTACGTC.

J is TRBJ1-2 and V is TRBV7-9; D gene uncertain. The CDR3 runs to 15 residues. Between the trimmed V and J ends, which lost 1 base and 5 bases, there was a span of 14 bases. Germline V CDR1 and CDR2: SEHNR, FQNEAQ (reference sequence). DNA for the CDR3: TGTGCCAGCAGCTTAGACAAGAACCCCTCTTATGGCTACACCTTC. This encodes CASSLDKNPSYGYTF.

The CDR3 reads CASSWDTNQPQHF. In DNA form, the CDR3 reads TGCGCCAGCAGTTGGGACACCAATCAGCCCCAGCATTTT. The V call is TRBV10-2, the J call TRBJ1-5, with D maybe TRBD1 (6 bases). The CDR3 sequence is 13 residues long. Looked up from germline, CDR1 is WSHSY and CDR2 is SAAADI. Trimming shortened V by 5 bases and J by 3 bases, and 8 bases separated the two germline ends.

The chain combines TRBV15 with TRBJ2-1, with 7 bases identical to TRBD2. V dropped 6 bases and J dropped 1; count of bases not matched to a gene: 6. Germline V gene lookup returns CDR1 LNHNV and CDR2 YYDKDF (reference sequence). This CDR3 comprises 15 residues. The CDR3 DNA sequence: TGTGCCACCAGGGGCGGGAGATCGTCCTACAATGAGCAGTTCTTC. Translating gives CATRGGRSSYNEQFF.

This chain uses TRBV19 with TRBJ2-1, with 12 bases that match TRBD1. V shed 5 bases, J shed 8 bases, and the junction held 10 bases outside the gene matches. The germline CDR1 and CDR2 sequences are LNHDA and SQIVND (reference sequence). This CDR3 comprises 16 residues. CDR3 DNA sequence: TGTGCCAGTAGTGCGAACCGGGACAGGGGGCTAGATGAGCAGTTCTTC. It specifies CASSANRDRGLDEQFF.

The chain carries TRBV7-3 and TRBJ2-7; D perhaps matches TRBD2 (7 bases). This CDR3 comprises 15 residues. V was clipped by 6 bases and J by 2 bases, with 17 bases between them. Per the germline V gene, CDR1 is SGHTA and CDR2 is FQGTGA. In DNA form, the CDR3 reads TGTGCCAGCAGTCAACTGAGCGGGACACCCTACGAGCAGTACTTC. Protein: CASSQLSGTPYEQYF. The whole variable domain, remainder taken from reference TRBV7-3 and TRBJ2-7, is GAGVSQTPSNKVTEKGKYVELRCDPISGHTALYWYRQSLGQGPEFLIYFQGTGAADDSGLPNDRFFAVRPEGSVSTLKIQRTERGDSAVYLCASSQLSGTPYEQYFGPGTRLTVT.

J is TRBJ1-2 and V is TRBV5-1; TRBD1 is a possible D gene (5 bases). CDR3 length equals 13 residues. Deletions cut 5 bases from V and 8 bases from J, with 16 bases between. The germline CDR1 and CDR2 sequences are SGHRS and YFSETQ. The CDR3 reads CASSDQGADGYTF. As DNA, the CDR3 is TGCGCCAGCAGTGATCAGGGAGCTGACGGCTACACCTTC.

This chain uses TRBV20-1 with TRBJ2-1; D is uncertain. The CDR3 extends over 11 amino acids. CDR1 and CDR2 from the germline V gene are DFQATT and SNEGSKA (reference sequence). V shed 6 bases and J shed 9 bases, with 12 bases lying between them. The CDR3 reads CSAAISAEQFF. The CDR3 DNA reads TGCAGTGCGGCTATCTCTGCTGAGCAGTTCTTC.

The V and J genes are TRBV2 and TRBJ1-5, with D unclear. The ends were cut back, 3 bases at V and 0 bases at J, with 9 bases in the middle. The length of the CDR3 is 15 residues. Germline assignment: CDR1 SNHLY and CDR2 FYNNEI. The DNA for the CDR3 is TGTGCCAGCAGTGAGACCGATTATAGCAATCAGCCCCAGCATTTT. Protein sequence: CASSETDYSNQPQHF. The full variable domain, in which reference TRBV2 and TRBJ1-5 provide the parts outside the CDR3, is EPEVTQTPSHQVTQMGQEVILRCVPISNHLYFYWYRQILGQKVEFLVSFYNNEISEKSEIFDDQFSVERPDGSNFTLKIRSTKLEDSAMYFCASSETDYSNQPQHFGDGTRLSIL.

This chain links TRBV29-1 with TRBJ2-1, with D perhaps TRBD1 (8 bases). Trimming removed 5 bases from V and 6 bases from J, with 23 bases in between. The CDR3 spans 16 residues. Germline loops: CDR1 SQVTM, CDR2 ANQGSEA. The CDR3 region has the DNA TGCAGCGTTACAGGGGGGGCTTCCGGGCTCCTCAATGAGCAGTTCTTC. This sequence encodes CSVTGGASGLLNEQFF.

The chain couples TRBV7-2 to TRBJ1-4; D ambiguous. This CDR3 has 15 residues. V lost 1 base, J lost 8 bases, and 14 bases lay in between. Germline-derived CDR1 and CDR2 are SGHTA and FQGNSA. The CDR3 region has the DNA TGTGCCAGCAGCTTAGATCAACACCCGAAAGAAAAACTGTTTTTT. As protein: CASSLDQHPKEKLFF.

The rearrangement joins TRBV5-5 to TRBJ2-3; D is perhaps TRBD2 (6 bases). Trimming pared 7 bases from V and 2 bases from J, leaving 8 bases between. Germline V gene lookup returns CDR1 SGHKS and CDR2 YYEKEE (reference sequence). CDR3 length equals 12 residues. CDR3 protein: CASGGTTDTQYF. CDR3 in DNA: TGTGCCAGCGGCGGGACCACAGATACGCAGTATTTT.

The chain couples TRBV7-2 to TRBJ2-1; 8 nucleotides match TRBD1. This CDR3 spans 14 amino acids. Germline loops: CDR1 SGHTA, CDR2 FQGNSA. Trimming at V came to 3 bases and at J to 2 bases, leaving 0 bases not matched to a gene. CDR3 sequence: CASSLDRAYNEQFF. The CDR3 coding sequence is TGTGCCAGCAGCTTGGACAGGGCCTACAATGAGCAGTTCTTC.

This clone was seen more than once but under ten times. The chain has TRBV21-1 and TRBJ2-1; the table's D call TRBD2 went unverified against the DNA. TRBV21-1 is a documented pseudogene. This CDR3 is 16 amino acids long. The DNA for the CDR3 is TGTGCCAGCAGCAAATTCCGGGATATGGCTTACAATGAGCAGTTCTTC. Protein sequence: CASSKFRDMAYNEQFF.